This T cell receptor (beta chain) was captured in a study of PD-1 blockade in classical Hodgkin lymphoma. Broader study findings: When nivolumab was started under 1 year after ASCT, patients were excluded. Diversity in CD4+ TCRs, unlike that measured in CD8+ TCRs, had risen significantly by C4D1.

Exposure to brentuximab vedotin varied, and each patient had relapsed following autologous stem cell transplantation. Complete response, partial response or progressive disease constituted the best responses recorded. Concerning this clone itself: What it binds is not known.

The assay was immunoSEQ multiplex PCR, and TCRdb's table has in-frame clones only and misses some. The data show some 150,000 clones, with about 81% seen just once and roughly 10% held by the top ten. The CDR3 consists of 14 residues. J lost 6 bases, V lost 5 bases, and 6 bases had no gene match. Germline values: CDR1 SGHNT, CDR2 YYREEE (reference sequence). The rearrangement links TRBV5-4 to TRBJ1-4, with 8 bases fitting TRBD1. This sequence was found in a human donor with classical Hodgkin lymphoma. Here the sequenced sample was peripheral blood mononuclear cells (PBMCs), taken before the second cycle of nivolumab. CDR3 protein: CASSLTGVDEKLFF. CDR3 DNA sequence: TGTGCCAGCAGTTTGACAGGGGTCGATGAAAAACTGTTTTTT.